This T cell receptor beta chain comes out of a study of blood T cell repertoires in COVID-19. The overall study: Nucleic acid was either cDNA or gDNA, and it came from T cells, B-cell-depleted T cells, or PBMCs.

Trimming took off 6 bases at V and 6 bases at J, with 18 bases between the two ends. The CDR3 covers 14 residues. CDR1 MNHEY and CDR2 SVGAGI come from the germline V gene. Followed over time, Seattle patients had been enrolled while infection was active. The assay was immunoSEQ multiplex PCR, and TCRdb's table has in-frame clones only and misses some. The sample holds more than 300,000 clones, roughly 86% seen once. Only a few counts were recorded for this clone. Sequencing was carried out using peripheral blood. The sequence was obtained from a woman aged 25 to 45 with COVID-19, enrolled during active disease. The chain uses TRBV6-5 and TRBJ2-7; D is unclear. The CDR3 sequence: CASRDLVASREQYF. The DNA for the CDR3 is TGTGCCAGCAGGGATCTAGTCGCGTCACGCGAGCAGTACTTC.